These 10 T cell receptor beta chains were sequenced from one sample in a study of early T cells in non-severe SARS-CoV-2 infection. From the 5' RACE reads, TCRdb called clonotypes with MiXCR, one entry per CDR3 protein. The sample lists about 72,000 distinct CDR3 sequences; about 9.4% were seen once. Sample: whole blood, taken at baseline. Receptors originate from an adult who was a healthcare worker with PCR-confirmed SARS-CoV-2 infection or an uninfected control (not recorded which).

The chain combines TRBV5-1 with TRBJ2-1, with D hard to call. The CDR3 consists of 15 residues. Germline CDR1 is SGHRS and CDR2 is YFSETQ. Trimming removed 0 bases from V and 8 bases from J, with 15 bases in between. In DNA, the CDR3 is TGCGCCAGCAGCTTGGAAGCCGCCAGTATTGATGAGCAGTTCTTC. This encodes CASSLEAASIDEQFF.

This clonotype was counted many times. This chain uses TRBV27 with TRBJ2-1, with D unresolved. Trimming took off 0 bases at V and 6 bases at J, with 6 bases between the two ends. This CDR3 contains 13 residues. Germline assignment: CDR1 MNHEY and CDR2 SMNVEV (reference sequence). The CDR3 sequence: CASSLSPVNEQFF. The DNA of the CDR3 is TGTGCCAGCAGTTTATCGCCCGTCAATGAGCAGTTCTTC.

The CDR3 spells CASSQDVRISQPQHF. CDR3 DNA: TGCGCCAGCAGCCAAGATGTCAGGATTTCTCAGCCCCAGCATTTT. This chain uses TRBV4-3 with TRBJ1-5; D is unclear. Looked up from germline, CDR1 is LGHNA and CDR2 is YSLEER. The germline V and J ends were trimmed by 0 bases and 6 bases, with 12 bases remaining between them. The CDR3 sequence is 15 residues long.

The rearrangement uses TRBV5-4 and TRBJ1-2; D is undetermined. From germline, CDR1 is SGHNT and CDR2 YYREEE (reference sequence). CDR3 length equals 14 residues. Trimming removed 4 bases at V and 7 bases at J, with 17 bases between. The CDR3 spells CASSEAGAGFGYTF. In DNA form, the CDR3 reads TGTGCCAGCAGCGAGGCGGGTGCGGGGTTTGGCTACACCTTC.

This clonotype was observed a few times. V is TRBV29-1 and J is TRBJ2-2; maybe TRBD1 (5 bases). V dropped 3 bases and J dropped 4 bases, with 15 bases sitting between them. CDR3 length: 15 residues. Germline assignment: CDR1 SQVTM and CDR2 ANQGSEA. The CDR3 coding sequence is TGCAGCGTTGAGCTCCCCAGGGCCGGCACCGGGGAGCTGTTTTTT. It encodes CSVELPRAGTGELFF.

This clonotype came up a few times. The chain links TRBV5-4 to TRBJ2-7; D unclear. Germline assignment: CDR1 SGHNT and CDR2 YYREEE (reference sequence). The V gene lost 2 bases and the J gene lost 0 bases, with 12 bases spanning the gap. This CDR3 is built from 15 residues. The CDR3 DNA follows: TGTGCCAGCAGCTTATCGTGGCAGCCCTCCTACGAGCAGTACTTC. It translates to CASSLSWQPSYEQYF.

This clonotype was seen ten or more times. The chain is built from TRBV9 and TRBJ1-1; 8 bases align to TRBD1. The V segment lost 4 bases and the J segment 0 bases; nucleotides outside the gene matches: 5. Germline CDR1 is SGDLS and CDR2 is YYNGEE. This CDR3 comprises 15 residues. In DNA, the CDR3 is TGTGCCAGCAGCTCACCGACAGGGGTGAACACTGAAGCTTTCTTT. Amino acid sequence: CASSSPTGVNTEAFF.

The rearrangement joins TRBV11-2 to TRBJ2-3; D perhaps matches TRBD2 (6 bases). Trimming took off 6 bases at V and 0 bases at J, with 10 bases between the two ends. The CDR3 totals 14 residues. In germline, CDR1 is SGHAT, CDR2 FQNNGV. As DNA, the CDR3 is TGTGCCAGCAGGGAGGGGACTAGCACAGATACGCAGTATTTT. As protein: CASREGTSTDTQYF.

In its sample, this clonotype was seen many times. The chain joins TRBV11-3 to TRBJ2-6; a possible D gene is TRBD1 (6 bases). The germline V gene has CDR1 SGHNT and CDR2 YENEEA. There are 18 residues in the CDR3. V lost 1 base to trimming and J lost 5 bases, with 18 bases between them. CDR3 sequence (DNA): TGTGCCAGCAGCTTAGGAGGGGGAAACCCTCTGCGGGCCAACGTCCTGACTTTC. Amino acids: CASSLGGGNPLRANVLTF.

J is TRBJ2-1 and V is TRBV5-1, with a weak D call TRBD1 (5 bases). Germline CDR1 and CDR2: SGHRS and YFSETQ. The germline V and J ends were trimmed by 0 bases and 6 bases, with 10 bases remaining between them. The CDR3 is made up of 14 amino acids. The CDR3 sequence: CASSLEAGPNEQFF. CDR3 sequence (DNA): TGCGCCAGCAGCTTGGAGGCAGGGCCCAATGAGCAGTTCTTC. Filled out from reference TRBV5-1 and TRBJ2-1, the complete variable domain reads KAGVTQTPRYLIKTRGQQVTLSCSPISGHRSVSWYQQTPGQGLQFLFEYFSETQRNKGNFPGRFSGRQFSNSRSEMNVSTLELGDSALYLCASSLEAGPNEQFFGPGTRLTVL.